This is a list of T cell receptor beta chains from one sample in a study of neurological immune-mediated disorders. A single record per CDR3 protein comes from TCRdb applying MiXCR to the 5' RACE reads. The sample includes tens of thousands of distinct CDR3 sequences, nearly 3.5% seen only once; the top ten take around 3.8%. Sequenced material: PBMCs. All receptors come from a man aged 35 to 55 with multiple sclerosis. The CDR3 runs from the conserved cysteine through the conserved F or W. D genes are given only for firm matches. Clone size appears in some rows only: once, few, many, or a class for an expanded clone.

>TRBD2|16|TRBV5-1|TRBJ2-1|many
TGCGCCAGCAGCTTGCCCATTAGCGGGATTGGCAATGAGCAGTTCTTC
CASSLPISGIGNEQFF
>.|13|TRBV7-6|TRBJ2-7|many
TGTGCCAGCAGCAGCACGGGGGTCTACGAGCAGTACTTC
CASSSTGVYEQYF
>TRBD2|21|TRBV20-1|TRBJ2-5|many
TGCAGTGCTCCCTCTCCCCAGCGGGGTTCGTCCGTCGTTTGGGCTCCCGAGACCCAGTACTTC
CSAPSPQRGSSVVWAPETQYF
>.|15|TRBV14|TRBJ1-2|many
TGTGCCAGCAGTCTAGATGGGGGCTGGTGGCGAGGCTACACCTTC
CASSLDGGWWRGYTF
>TRBD1|14|TRBV10-3|TRBJ2-1|many
TGTGCCATCAGTGAACAGGGGGCATGGAATGAGCAGTTCTTC
CAISEQGAWNEQFF
>.|14|TRBV5-1|TRBJ1-2|.
TGCGCCAGCAGCTTTTCCGGACAGAGGGATGGCTACACCTTC
CASSFSGQRDGYTF
>.|14|TRBV7-9|TRBJ2-2|many
TGTGCCAGCGTCGGCAGGGCGAACACCGGGGAGCTGTTTTTT
CASVGRANTGELFF
>.|14|TRBV9|TRBJ1-1|many
TGTGCCAGCAGCGTAGGACCGATGAACACTGAAGCTTTCTTT
CASSVGPMNTEAFF
>.|13|TRBV7-9|TRBJ1-1|many
TGTGCCAGCAGCCCAGGAGGGGCCGATGAAGCTTTCTTT
CASSPGGADEAFF
>TRBD1|14|TRBV2|TRBJ1-2|many
TGTGCCAGCAGCTTCTCGACAGGGAGCTATGGCTACACCTTC
CASSFSTGSYGYTF
>.|15|TRBV3-1|TRBJ1-6|many
TGTGCCAGCAGCCAATCCCTTGGGACACCTCCACCCCTCCACTTT
CASSQSLGTPPPLHF
>.|13|TRBV29-1|TRBJ1-5|.
TGCAGCGTTGAGGGCGGCCGGGGGAAGACCCAGAATTTT
CSVEGGRGKTQNF
>.|11|TRBV20-1|TRBJ2-5|many
TGCAGTGCTAACTTCTTAGGGACCCAGTACTTC
CSANFLGTQYF
>TRBD2|14|TRBV10-3|TRBJ2-3|many
TGTGCCATCAGCATAGCGGGAGCGTCAGATACGCAGTATTTT
CAISIAGASDTQYF
>TRBD1|18|TRBV5-1|TRBJ1-2|many
TGCGCCAGCAGCTCCTCAGGGGGAAGGGGCTCCATCGACTATGGCTACACCTTC
CASSSSGGRGSIDYGYTF
>.|12|TRBV24-1|TRBJ2-5|many
TGTGCCACCAGTGAAACGGGGGAGACCCAGTACTTC
CATSETGETQYF
>.|16|TRBV7-2|TRBJ2-2|many
TGTGCCAGCAGCTTAGCGAGGTCAATGGGCACCGGGGAGCTGTTTTTT
CASSLARSMGTGELFF
>.|13|TRBV20-1|TRBJ1-1|many
TGCAGTGCTAGACTTACCCGGAACACTGAAGCTTTCTTT
CSARLTRNTEAFF
>.|14|TRBV5-1|TRBJ2-1|many
TGCGCCAGCAGCCTTACAGGGCTTGAGGTTGAGCAGTTCTTC
CASSLTGLEVEQFF
>.|14|TRBV27|TRBJ2-3|many
TGTGCCAGCAGTTTATGGGGACAAACAGATACGCAGTATTTT
CASSLWGQTDTQYF
>.|13|TRBV12-3/TRBV12-4|TRBJ1-5|many
TGTGCCAGCAGTTCGGTGGGTGTCTCGGCCCAGCATTTT
CASSSVGVSAQHF
>.|12|TRBV30|TRBJ2-1|many
TGTGCCTGGAGTGTAGGCGTCGGGGAGCAGTTCTTC
CAWSVGVGEQFF
>TRBD1|12|TRBV10-3|TRBJ2-3|many
TGTGCCATCAGTGACCGGACAGGGGGCGAGTATTTT
CAISDRTGGEYF
>.|14|TRBV5-1|TRBJ1-4|many
TGCGCCAGCAGCTTGGCGGGTAGGAACGAAAAACTGTTTTTT
CASSLAGRNEKLFF
>TRBD2|15|TRBV10-3|TRBJ2-7|many
TGTGCCATCAGTGAGTTAACTAGCGGGTCGTACGAGCAGTACTTC
CAISELTSGSYEQYF
>.|13|TRBV20-1|TRBJ2-3|many
TGCAGTGCTATAGCGGTATCCACAGATACGCAGTATTTT
CSAIAVSTDTQYF
>TRBD2|18|TRBV20-1|TRBJ2-1|many
TGCAGTGCTAGAGGGGTAGCGGGGTCCCAGAGCTCCTACAATGAGCAGTTCTTC
CSARGVAGSQSSYNEQFF
>.|14|TRBV15|TRBJ2-5|many
TGTGCCACCAGCAGAGATGGCAGGGAAGAGACCCAGTACTTC
CATSRDGREETQYF
>TRBD1|14|TRBV6-6|TRBJ2-5|.
TGTGCCAGCAGTGACAGGGGGGGCGGGGAGACCCAGTACTTC
CASSDRGGGETQYF